This TCR beta chain was identified in a study of PD-1 blockade in classical Hodgkin lymphoma. Background on the study: Patients were treated with nivolumab at 3 mg/kg, and this was given intravenously every 2 weeks.

Stated time point: cycle 4 day 1 (C4D1), after 6 weeks of nivolumab. Every patient relapsed after autologous stem cell transplantation, and brentuximab vedotin exposure varied. Progressive disease, partial response or complete response was each patient's best response. TCRdb keeps only in-frame clones here, not all; method: immunoSEQ multiplex PCR. The sample consists of around 50,000 clones, roughly 90% of them appearing once. This clone was observed once. Trimming left V 6 bases short and J 9 bases short, with 12 bases between. The CDR3 runs 12 residues. Germline V gene data show CDR1 as MDHEN and CDR2 as SYDVKM.

The sample here was peripheral blood mononuclear cells (PBMCs), taken before the fourth cycle of nivolumab. The TCR was taken from a human donor with classical Hodgkin lymphoma. V is TRBV28 and J is TRBJ2-4; D is unclear. CDR3 in amino acids: CASRGRPSIQYF. The DNA of the CDR3 is TGTGCCAGCAGGGGTCGTCCTTCCATTCAGTACTTC.